Shown below are 24 T cell receptor beta chains from a single sample sequenced in a study of identical twins. TCRdb re-called the 5' RACE reads with MiXCR, one entry per CDR3 protein. The repertoire holds hundreds of thousands of distinct CDR3 sequences, roughly 20% seen once, with over 10% in the top ten. A further study also used this sample, focusing on T cells expressing NK-cell markers.

Sequenced material: PBMCs. The origin of the receptors is a woman between 18 and 29 years old in good health.

In this sample, this clonotype turned up a few times. V and J are TRBV4-2 and TRBJ2-6, with D hard to call. There are 17 residues in the CDR3. V lost 0 bases and J lost 4, with 13 bases in between. The V gene's germline CDR1 is LGHNA and CDR2 YNFKEQ. CDR3 in DNA: TGTGCCAGCAGCCAAGATGTGAGAGGCGGCGGGGCCAACGTCCTGACTTTC. Translating gives CASSQDVRGGGANVLTF.

The chain combines TRBV6-1 with TRBJ2-5, with D tentatively TRBD1 or TRBD2 (5 bases each). This CDR3 is built from 14 residues. Germline V gene sequence: CDR1 MNHNS, CDR2 SASEGT. Trimming pared 4 bases from V and 7 bases from J, leaving 16 bases between. CDR3 nucleotides: TGTGCCAGCAGTGCTACGGGGTGGGGCAGGACCCAGTACTTC. Encoded protein: CASSATGWGRTQYF.

This clonotype was detected a few times. The chain couples TRBV6-1 to TRBJ2-7; D is ambiguous. The germline V and J ends were trimmed by 3 bases and 3 bases, with 12 bases remaining between them. The CDR3 length is 14 residues. Germline V gene data show CDR1 as MNHNS and CDR2 as SASEGT. The CDR3 bases are TGTGCCAGCAGTGAGGCGGTCCCCGACTACGAGCAGTACTTC. This gives the protein CASSEAVPDYEQYF.

The genes are TRBV4-3 and TRBJ1-2, with 12 bases matching TRBD1. The ends lost 4 bases at V and 4 bases at J; junction bases unmatched: 4. The V gene's germline CDR1 is LGHNA and CDR2 YSLEER. The CDR3 extends over 15 amino acids. The chain's CDR3 is CASSPGTGGIYGYTF. CDR3 sequence (DNA): TGCGCCAGCAGCCCAGGGACAGGGGGCATCTATGGCTACACCTTC.

CDR3 loop: CASSYAGVGYGYTF. The CDR3 DNA reads as TGTGCCAGCAGTTACGCCGGGGTTGGCTATGGCTACACCTTC. This sequence joins TRBV6-5 and TRBJ1-2; no firm D call. The CDR3 covers 14 residues. Germline-derived CDR1 and CDR2 are MNHEY and SVGAGI. Deletions cut 2 bases from V and 4 bases from J, with 11 bases between.

A few counts support this clonotype. The chain carries TRBV20-1 and TRBJ1-2; a weak D match, TRBD1 (5 bases). The CDR3 contains 14 residues. The germline V and J ends were trimmed by 0 bases and 4 bases, with 12 bases remaining between them. The germline gives CDR1 DFQATT, CDR2 SNEGSKA (reference sequence). The CDR3 DNA reads as TGCAGTGCTAGAGATTTTATCAGGGCCTATGGCTACACCTTC. Its translation: CSARDFIRAYGYTF.

This clonotype was counted many times. The chain has TRBV9 and TRBJ2-1, with D unclear. The V gene lost 0 bases and the J gene lost 8 bases, with 6 bases spanning the gap. Germline V lookup: CDR1 SGDLS, CDR2 YYNGEE. This CDR3 has 12 residues. The CDR3 reads CASSVDRHEQFF. CDR3 in DNA: TGTGCCAGCAGCGTAGACAGACATGAGCAGTTCTTC.

The chain employs TRBV5-1 and TRBJ2-1, with 8 bases fitting TRBD2. With V trimmed by 1 base and J by 0 bases, 9 bases remained unmatched. Germline CDR1 reads SGHRS; CDR2 reads YFSETQ. The CDR3 runs 18 residues. The CDR3 DNA sequence: TGCGCCAGCAGCTTGAGGAGCGGGGGCCCTAGCTCCTACAATGAGCAGTTCTTC. Translating it yields CASSLRSGGPSSYNEQFF.

This chain uses TRBV29-1 with TRBJ2-5; tentative D call: TRBD2 (5 bases). Trimming removed 8 bases from V and 5 bases from J, with 12 bases in between. CDR1 and CDR2 from the germline V gene are SQVTM and ANQGSEA. The CDR3 sequence is 11 residues long. CDR3 protein: CSSNIAETQYF. CDR3 nucleotide sequence: TGCAGCTCGAATATAGCGGAGACCCAGTACTTC.

Only a few counts were recorded for this clonotype. This rearrangement joins TRBV4-2 to TRBJ2-5; D uncertain. The CDR3 is made up of 17 amino acids. Trimming pared 0 bases from V and 5 bases from J, leaving 19 bases between. Germline V gene data show CDR1 as LGHNA and CDR2 as YNFKEQ. Here the CDR3 reads CASSQDSFTVPGETQYF. CDR3 DNA sequence: TGTGCCAGCAGCCAAGATTCGTTTACAGTGCCTGGGGAGACCCAGTACTTC.

This clonotype turned up a few times. The chain has TRBV3-1 and TRBJ2-1; 12 bases are a match to TRBD2. Germline values: CDR1 LGHDT, CDR2 YNNKEL (reference sequence). The CDR3 length is 16 residues. J was trimmed by 8 bases and V by 4 bases; bases with no gene match: 9. The CDR3 nucleotides read TGTGCCAGCAGCCCAGCGACTAGCGGGGGTGGAGATGAGCAGTTCTTC. It is translated as CASSPATSGGGDEQFF.

The chain couples TRBV20-1 to TRBJ2-7; TRBD2 might be the D (5 bases). CDR3 length: 13 residues. V gave up 3 bases and J gave up 3 bases, with 12 bases separating them. Germline CDR1 is DFQATT and CDR2 is SNEGSKA (reference sequence). CDR3 coding DNA: TGCAGTGCTAGCTCTAGCCGTAACTACGAGCAGTACTTC. The encoded protein is CSASSSRNYEQYF.

The rearrangement uses TRBV6-2 or TRBV6-3 and TRBJ1-1; D is perhaps TRBD1 (5 bases). The CDR3 runs 14 residues. Germline V gives CDR1 MNHEY, CDR2 SVGEGT. Trimming took off 4 bases at V and 6 bases at J, with 15 bases between the two ends. The DNA for the CDR3 is TGTGCCAGCAGTTTGGGACGGGAGCGAGCTGAAGCTTTCTTT. Protein product: CASSLGRERAEAFF.

Only a few counts were recorded for this clonotype. V is TRBV20-1 and J is TRBJ2-7; TRBD2 aligns across 8 bases. CDR3 size: 13 residues. CDR1 is DFQATT and CDR2 is SNEGSKA in the germline V gene (reference sequence). V dropped 6 bases and J dropped 4; count of bases not matched to a gene: 8. CDR3 sequence reads: CSAIPGTRYEQYF. As DNA, the CDR3 is TGCAGTGCCATCCCCGGGACTAGGTACGAGCAGTACTTC.

Many counts were recorded for this clonotype. The junction differs from germline at one of its ends, possibly a read error. The chain is built from TRBV9 and TRBJ2-7, with 13 bases aligning to TRBD2. Germline CDR1 and CDR2: SGDLS and YYNGEE. The CDR3 is made up of 13 amino acids. The CDR3: CASSFGLAGAASF. CDR3 in DNA: TGTGCCAGCAGCTTTGGACTAGCGGGGGCAGCGAGCTTC.

The CDR3 DNA reads TGTGCCAGCACGGGACAGGGCGTCTCCCTGAGCTCCTACAATGAGCAGTTCTTC. This sequence encodes CASTGQGVSLSSYNEQFF. The chain couples TRBV6-1 to TRBJ2-1, with 9 bases identical to TRBD1. Germline values: CDR1 MNHNS, CDR2 SASEGT. The CDR3 contains 18 residues. V trimming: 7 bases; J trimming: 0 bases; junction bases outside the gene matches: 13.

This clonotype was observed a few times. The chain recombines TRBV20-1 with TRBJ2-7, with D possibly TRBD2 on 5 matching bases. The germline V gene has CDR1 DFQATT and CDR2 SNEGSKA (reference sequence). V lost 6 bases to trimming and J lost 2 bases, with 11 bases between them. The CDR3 has 12 residues. The chain's CDR3 is CSARGATYEQYF. The DNA for the CDR3 is TGCAGTGCCCGGGGAGCCACCTACGAGCAGTACTTC.

This clonotype has more than one count but fewer than ten. V is TRBV20-1 and J is TRBJ1-2, with a weak D call TRBD1 (6 bases). The CDR3 loop spans 12 amino acids. V was trimmed by 6 bases and J by 1 base, leaving 9 bases between them. Germline loops: CDR1 DFQATT, CDR2 SNEGSKA (reference sequence). The CDR3 reads CSARDINYGYTF. CDR3 DNA: TGCAGTGCCCGGGACATTAACTATGGCTACACCTTC.

The genes are TRBV12-3 or TRBV12-4 and TRBJ2-7, with D tentatively TRBD1 or TRBD2 (5 bases each). The CDR3 runs to 15 residues. Trimming cost V 6 bases and J 2 bases, with 17 bases left between them. The CDR3 protein is CASRATSGAAYEQYF. The CDR3, as DNA: TGTGCCAGCAGGGCTACCTCCGGGGCAGCCTACGAGCAGTACTTC.

The rearrangement uses TRBV24-1 and TRBJ2-2, with 8 bases that match TRBD2. Per germline, CDR1 KGHDR and CDR2 SFDVKD. J was trimmed by 5 bases and V by 4 bases; bases with no gene match: 5. There are 15 residues in the CDR3. As DNA, the CDR3 is TGTGCCACCAGTGACGCGGGGGGCCGGACCGGGGAGCTGTTTTTT. It yields the protein CATSDAGGRTGELFF.

This chain joins TRBV3-1 and TRBJ2-3; D is possibly TRBD2 (5 bases). V was clipped by 4 bases and J by 0 bases, with 8 bases between them. The CDR3 has 14 residues. CDR1 LGHDT and CDR2 YNNKEL come from the germline V gene (reference sequence). CDR3 loop: CASSPAASTDTQYF. CDR3 bases: TGTGCCAGCAGCCCAGCGGCCAGCACAGATACGCAGTATTTT.

This clonotype appeared a few times. The gene calls are TRBV15 and TRBJ2-1; D is uncertain. This CDR3 has 14 amino acids. Germline V lookup: CDR1 LNHNV, CDR2 YYDKDF (reference sequence). The germline V and J ends were trimmed by 1 base and 9 bases, with 13 bases remaining between them. The DNA of the CDR3 is TGTGCCACCAGCAGAGCCCTAAGCCGGACTGAGCAGTTCTTC. This gives the protein CATSRALSRTEQFF.

This clonotype appeared a few times. This chain uses TRBV15 with TRBJ2-1; TRBD1 agrees at 10 bases. The J segment lost 7 bases and the V segment lost 4 bases, leaving 10 bases of the junction unmatched. The CDR3 loop spans 16 amino acids. CDR1 is LNHNV and CDR2 is YYDKDF in the germline V gene (reference sequence). This CDR3 is CATSNRVGTGENEQFF. The CDR3 coding sequence is TGTGCCACCAGCAATCGGGTGGGGACAGGGGAAAATGAGCAGTTCTTC.

The V gene is TRBV5-1, the J gene TRBJ2-1; 8 bases map to TRBD2. Germline assignment: CDR1 SGHRS and CDR2 YFSETQ. CDR3 size: 16 residues. Losses at the gene ends were 1 base for V and 3 bases for J; bases not matched to a gene: 6. This chain's CDR3 is CASSLMAGGLYNEQFF. CDR3 DNA sequence: TGCGCCAGCAGCTTGATGGCGGGAGGACTCTACAATGAGCAGTTCTTC. The complete variable domain, with remaining parts taken from reference TRBV5-1 and TRBJ2-1, reads KAGVTQTPRYLIKTRGQQVTLSCSPISGHRSVSWYQQTPGQGLQFLFEYFSETQRNKGNFPGRFSGRQFSNSRSEMNVSTLELGDSALYLCASSLMAGGLYNEQFFGPGTRLTVL.